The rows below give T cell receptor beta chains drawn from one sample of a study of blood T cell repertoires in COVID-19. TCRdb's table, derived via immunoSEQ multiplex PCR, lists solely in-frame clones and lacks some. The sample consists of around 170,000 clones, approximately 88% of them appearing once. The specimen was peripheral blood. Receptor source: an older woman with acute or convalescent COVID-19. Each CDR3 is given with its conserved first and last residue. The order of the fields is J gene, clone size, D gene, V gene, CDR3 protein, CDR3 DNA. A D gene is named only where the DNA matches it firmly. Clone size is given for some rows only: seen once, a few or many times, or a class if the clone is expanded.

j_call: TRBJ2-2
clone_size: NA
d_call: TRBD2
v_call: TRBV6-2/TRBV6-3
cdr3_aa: CASNYGLATGELFF
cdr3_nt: TGTGCCAGCAATTACGGACTAGCTACCGGGGAGCTGTTTTTT

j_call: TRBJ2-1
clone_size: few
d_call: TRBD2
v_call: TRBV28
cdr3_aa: CASSTSGGVVLQQFF
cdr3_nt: TGTGCCAGCAGCACCTCCGGGGGGGTGGTACTTCAACAGTTCTTC

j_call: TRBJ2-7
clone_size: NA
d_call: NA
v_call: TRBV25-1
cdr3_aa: CASSETGSYEQYF
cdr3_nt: TGTGCCAGCAGTGAAACAGGGTCCTACGAGCAGTACTTC

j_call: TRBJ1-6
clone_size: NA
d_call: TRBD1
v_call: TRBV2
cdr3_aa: CASGDRRASPLHF
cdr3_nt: TGTGCCAGCGGGGACAGGCGCGCTTCACCCCTCCACTTT

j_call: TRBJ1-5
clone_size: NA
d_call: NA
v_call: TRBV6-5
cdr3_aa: CASSRGYSNQPQHF
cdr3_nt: TGTGCCAGCAGCCGGGGGTATAGCAATCAGCCCCAGCATTTT

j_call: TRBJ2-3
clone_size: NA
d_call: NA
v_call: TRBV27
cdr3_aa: CAVGVADTQYF
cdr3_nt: TGTGCCGTCGGGGTGGCAGATACGCAGTATTTT

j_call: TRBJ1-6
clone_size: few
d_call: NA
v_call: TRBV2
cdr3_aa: CASRDITPLHF
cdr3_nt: TGTGCCAGCAGAGACATTACACCCCTCCACTTT

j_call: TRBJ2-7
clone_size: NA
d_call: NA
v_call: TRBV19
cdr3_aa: CASRWSQSSYEQYF
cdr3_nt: TGTGCCAGTCGGTGGAGCCAATCATCCTACGAGCAGTACTTC

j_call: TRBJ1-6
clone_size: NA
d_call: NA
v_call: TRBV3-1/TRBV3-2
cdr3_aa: CASSQESGGNSPLHF
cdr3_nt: TGTGCCAGCAGCCAAGAATCGGGGGGGAATTCACCCCTCCACTTT

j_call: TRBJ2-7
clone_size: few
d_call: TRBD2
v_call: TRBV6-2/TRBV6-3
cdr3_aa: CASRPGGDVHEQYF
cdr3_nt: TGTGCCAGCAGGCCTGGGGGGGACGTCCACGAGCAGTACTTC

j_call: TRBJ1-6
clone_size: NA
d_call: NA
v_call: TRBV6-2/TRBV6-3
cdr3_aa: CASSYSRGFNSPLHF
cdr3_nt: TGTGCCAGCAGTTACTCTAGAGGGTTTAATTCACCCCTCCACTTT

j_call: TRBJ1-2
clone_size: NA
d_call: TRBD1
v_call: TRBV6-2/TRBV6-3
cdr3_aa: CASSEGQNYGYTF
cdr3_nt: TGTGCCAGCAGCGAGGGACAGAACTATGGCTACACCTTC

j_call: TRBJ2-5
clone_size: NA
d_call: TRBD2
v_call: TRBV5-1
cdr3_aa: CASSSGGRGETQYF
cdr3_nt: TGCGCCAGCAGTAGCGGGGGGCGGGGAGAGACCCAGTACTTC

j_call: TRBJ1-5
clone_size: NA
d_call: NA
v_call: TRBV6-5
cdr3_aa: CASRRRDSNQPQHF
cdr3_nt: TGTGCCAGCAGACGTAGAGATAGCAATCAGCCCCAGCATTTT

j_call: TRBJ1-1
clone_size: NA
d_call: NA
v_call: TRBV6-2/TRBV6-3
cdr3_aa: CASSFLGGDTEAFF
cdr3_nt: TGTGCCAGCAGTTTTCTAGGTGGAGACACTGAAGCTTTCTTT

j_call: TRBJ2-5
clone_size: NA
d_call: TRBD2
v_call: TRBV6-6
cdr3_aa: CASSTSSSGGGETQYF
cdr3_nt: TGTGCCAGCAGCACCTCTTCTAGCGGGGGGGGCGAGACCCAGTACTTC

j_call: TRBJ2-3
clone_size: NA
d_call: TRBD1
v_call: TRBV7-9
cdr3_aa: CASSLTDRGLTDTQYF
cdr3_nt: TGTGCCAGCAGCTTAACCGACAGGGGGCTGACAGATACGCAGTATTTT

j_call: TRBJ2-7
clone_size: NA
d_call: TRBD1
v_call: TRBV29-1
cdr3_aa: CSVERGQDYEQYF
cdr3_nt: TGCAGCGTTGAGCGGGGACAGGACTACGAGCAGTACTTC

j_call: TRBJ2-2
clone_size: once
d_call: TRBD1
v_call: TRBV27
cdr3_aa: CASSPGQGWAGELFF
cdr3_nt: TGTGCCAGCAGTCCGGGACAGGGGTGGGCCGGGGAGCTGTTTTTT

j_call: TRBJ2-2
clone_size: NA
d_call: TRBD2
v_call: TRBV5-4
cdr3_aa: CASSRSGGGTGELFF
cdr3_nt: TGTGCCAGCAGCCGTAGCGGGGGGGGCACCGGGGAGCTGTTTTTT

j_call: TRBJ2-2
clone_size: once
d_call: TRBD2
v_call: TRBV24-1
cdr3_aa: CATSDLGTSGATGELFF
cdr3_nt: TGTGCCACCAGTGATCTTGGGACTAGCGGAGCAACCGGGGAGCTGTTTTTT

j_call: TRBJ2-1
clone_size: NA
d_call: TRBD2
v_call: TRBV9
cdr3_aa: CASSAGGRYNEQFF
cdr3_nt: TGTGCCAGCAGCGCGGGGGGGCGGTACAATGAGCAGTTCTTC

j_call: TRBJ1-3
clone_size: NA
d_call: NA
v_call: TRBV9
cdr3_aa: CASSSSGFSSGNTIYF
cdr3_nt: TGTGCCAGCAGCTCCTCAGGTTTTAGCTCTGGAAACACCATATATTTT

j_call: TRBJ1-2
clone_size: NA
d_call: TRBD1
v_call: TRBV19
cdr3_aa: CASSIDRGNGYTF
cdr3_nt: TGTGCCAGTAGTATTGACAGGGGGAATGGCTACACCTTC

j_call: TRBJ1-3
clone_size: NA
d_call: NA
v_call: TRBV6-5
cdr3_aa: CASSPQGSSGNTIYF
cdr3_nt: TGTGCCAGCAGTCCCCAGGGAAGCTCTGGAAACACCATATATTTT

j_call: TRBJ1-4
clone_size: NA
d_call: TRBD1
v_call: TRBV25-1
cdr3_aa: CASSDPRTGTNEKLFF
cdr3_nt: TGTGCCAGCAGTGATCCCCGGACAGGGACTAATGAAAAACTGTTTTTT

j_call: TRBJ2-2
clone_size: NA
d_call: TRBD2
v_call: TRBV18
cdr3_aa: CASSPPTSGGAYTGELFF
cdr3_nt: TGTGCCAGCTCACCACCGACAAGCGGGGGGGCCTACACCGGGGAGCTGTTTTTT

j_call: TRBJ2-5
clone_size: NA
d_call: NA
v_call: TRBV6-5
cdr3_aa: CASSYGQSQETQYF
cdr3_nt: TGTGCCAGCAGTTACGGGCAATCCCAAGAGACCCAGTACTTC

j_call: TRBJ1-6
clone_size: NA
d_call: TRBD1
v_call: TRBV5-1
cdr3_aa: CASGTDNSPLHF
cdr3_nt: TGCGCCAGCGGGACAGATAATTCACCCCTCCACTTT

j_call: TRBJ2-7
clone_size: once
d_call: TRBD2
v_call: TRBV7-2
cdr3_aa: CASSPMSGYGGAYEQYF
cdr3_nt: TGTGCCAGCAGCCCCATGAGCGGGTACGGGGGGGCCTACGAGCAGTACTTC

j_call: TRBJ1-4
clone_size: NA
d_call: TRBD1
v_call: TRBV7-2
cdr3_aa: CASSLAGTGGEKLFF
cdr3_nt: TGTGCCAGCAGCTTGGCCGGGACAGGGGGTGAAAAACTGTTTTTT

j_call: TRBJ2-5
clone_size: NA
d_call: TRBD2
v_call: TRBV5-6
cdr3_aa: CASSPTGLAMKTQYF
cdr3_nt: TGTGCCAGCAGCCCAACTGGACTAGCGATGAAGACCCAGTACTTC

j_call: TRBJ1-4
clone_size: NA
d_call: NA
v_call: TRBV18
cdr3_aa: CASSPRWADEKLFF
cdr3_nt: TGTGCCAGCTCACCCCGGTGGGCTGATGAAAAACTGTTTTTT

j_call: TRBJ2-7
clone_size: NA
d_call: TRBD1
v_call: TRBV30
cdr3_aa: CAWSAGTVREQYF
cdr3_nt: TGTGCCTGGAGTGCAGGGACAGTGAGGGAGCAGTACTTC

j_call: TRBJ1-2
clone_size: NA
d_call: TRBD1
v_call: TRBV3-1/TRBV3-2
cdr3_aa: CASSPTGGYGYTF
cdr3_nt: TGTGCCAGCAGCCCGACAGGGGGCTATGGCTACACCTTC

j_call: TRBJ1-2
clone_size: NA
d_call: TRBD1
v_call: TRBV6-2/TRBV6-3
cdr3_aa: CASSPQGARAYGYTF
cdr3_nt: TGTGCCAGCAGTCCACAGGGGGCGCGGGCCTATGGCTACACCTTC

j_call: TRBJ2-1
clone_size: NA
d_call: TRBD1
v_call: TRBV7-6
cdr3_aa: CASSSGTGSYNEQFF
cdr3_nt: TGTGCCAGCAGCTCCGGGACAGGGTCCTACAATGAGCAGTTCTTC

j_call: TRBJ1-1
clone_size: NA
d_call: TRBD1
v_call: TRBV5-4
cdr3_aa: CASSWDRTNTEAFF
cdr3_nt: TGTGCCAGCAGCTGGGACAGGACGAACACTGAAGCTTTCTTT

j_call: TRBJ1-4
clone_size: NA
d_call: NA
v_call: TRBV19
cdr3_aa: CASSIGGTLNEKLFF
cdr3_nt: TGTGCCAGTAGTATAGGGGGGACTCTTAATGAAAAACTGTTTTTT

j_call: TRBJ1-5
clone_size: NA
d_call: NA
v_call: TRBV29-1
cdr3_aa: CSVTHGGGSQPQHF
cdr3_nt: TGCAGCGTGACACATGGGGGGGGAAGTCAGCCCCAGCATTTT

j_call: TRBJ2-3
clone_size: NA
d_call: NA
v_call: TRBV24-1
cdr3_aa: CATSDQLADTQYF
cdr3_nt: TGTGCCACCAGTGATCAACTAGCAGATACGCAGTATTTT